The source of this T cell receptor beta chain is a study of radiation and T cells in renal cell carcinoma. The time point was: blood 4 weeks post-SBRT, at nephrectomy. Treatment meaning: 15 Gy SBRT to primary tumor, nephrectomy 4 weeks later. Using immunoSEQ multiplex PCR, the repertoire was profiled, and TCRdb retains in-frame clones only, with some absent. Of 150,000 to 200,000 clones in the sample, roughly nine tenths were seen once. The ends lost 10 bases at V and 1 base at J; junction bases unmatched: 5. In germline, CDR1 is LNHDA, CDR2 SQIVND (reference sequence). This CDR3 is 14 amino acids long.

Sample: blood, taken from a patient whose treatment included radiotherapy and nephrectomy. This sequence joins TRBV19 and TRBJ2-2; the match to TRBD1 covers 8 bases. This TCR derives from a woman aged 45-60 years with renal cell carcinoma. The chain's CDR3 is CATIGQGNTGELFF. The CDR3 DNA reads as TGTGCCACCATTGGACAGGGGAACACCGGGGAGCTGTTTTTT.